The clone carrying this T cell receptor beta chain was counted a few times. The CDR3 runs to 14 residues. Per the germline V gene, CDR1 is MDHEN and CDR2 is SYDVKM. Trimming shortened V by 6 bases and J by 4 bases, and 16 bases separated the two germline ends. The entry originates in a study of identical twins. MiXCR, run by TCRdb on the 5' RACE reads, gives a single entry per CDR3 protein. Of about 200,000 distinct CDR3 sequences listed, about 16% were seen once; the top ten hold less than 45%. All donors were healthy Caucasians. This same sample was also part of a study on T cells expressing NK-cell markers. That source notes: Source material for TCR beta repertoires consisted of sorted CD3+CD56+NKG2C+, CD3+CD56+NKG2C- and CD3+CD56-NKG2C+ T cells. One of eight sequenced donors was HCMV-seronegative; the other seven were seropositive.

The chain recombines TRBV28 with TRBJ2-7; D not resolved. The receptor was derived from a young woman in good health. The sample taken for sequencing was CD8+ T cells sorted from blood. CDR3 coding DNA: TGTGCCAGCAGCAACTTAGCTCTATCTTACGAGCAGTACTTC. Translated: CASSNLALSYEQYF.